The entry below gives a single T cell receptor beta chain sequence along with its context. Original processing methods: Amplified reference gene primers provided the basis for estimating nucleated cell counts. TCRdb's table, derived via immunoSEQ multiplex PCR, lists solely in-frame clones and lacks some. The V and J calls and clone size come from that table; D and trimming were worked out from the DNA. The sample contains some 150,000 clones, around 86% of which appear only once. The sample is drawn from a study of blood T cell repertoires in COVID-19. Study-wide context: The samples span acute and convalescent COVID-19 from the United States, Italy and Spain. Sources were T cells, B-cell-depleted T cells, or PBMCs; the material itself was cDNA or gDNA.

The CDR3 length is 17 residues. Per the germline V gene, CDR1 is LNHDA and CDR2 is SQIVND (reference sequence). V was cut by 8 bases and J by 4 bases, with 26 bases left in between. Sequenced material: peripheral blood. The chain carries TRBV19 and TRBJ1-2; TRBD1 might be the D (5 bases). The sequence was collected from a human donor in a cohort sampled during active COVID-19. Written as DNA, the CDR3 is TGTGCCAGTTCCGACGGTAGGAGCCGGCCGGGGGGCTATGGCTACACCTTC. Its protein product is CASSDGRSRPGGYGYTF.